This T cell receptor (beta chain) was obtained from a study of OX40 agonist ivuxolimab in advanced cancers. The study, taken as a whole, reports: CD8+ T cells showed, on average, more clonal expansion than CD4+ cells.

The data were produced by immunoSEQ multiplex PCR, yet TCRdb's version contains in-frame clones alone and is incomplete. The sample consists of about 83,000 clones, roughly 88% of them appearing once. Regarding this clone: Its cognate antigen is unknown.

CDR1 and CDR2 from the germline V gene are LGHNA and YSLEER. Trimming shortened V by 0 bases and J by 4 bases, and 18 bases separated the two germline ends. This CDR3 has 17 residues. This clonotype was sampled from an adult with an advanced solid tumor such as melanoma, head and neck, liver or kidney cancer. This sequence joins TRBV4-3 and TRBJ1-2, with D unresolved. Sequences were derived from CD4+ or CD8+ T cells sorted from blood, sampled in a trial of the OX40 agonist ivuxolimab. The CDR3 coding sequence is TGCGCCAGCAGCCAAGATATGTTTAGCGCAGACTTCTATGGCTACACCTTC. Amino acid sequence: CASSQDMFSADFYGYTF.